The 30 T cell receptor beta chains below come from one sample, sequenced in a study of T cell responses to AZD1222 COVID-19 vaccine. Measured with immunoSEQ multiplex PCR; TCRdb has only the in-frame clones, and not every one. The sample has about 190,000 clones, roughly 93% seen once. This material consisted of peripheral blood, taken on day 0 of AZD1222 vaccination. All receptors derive from an adult in good health.

J is TRBJ1-3 and V is TRBV4-2; D is unresolved. Trimming took 0 bases from V and 0 from J, leaving 12 bases between them. Looked up from germline, CDR1 is LGHNA and CDR2 is YNFKEQ. CDR3 length: 17 amino acids. The CDR3 DNA is TGTGCCAGCAGCCAAGACCCTAACACTCCCTCTGGAAACACCATATATTTT. Translating gives CASSQDPNTPSGNTIYF.

The chain couples TRBV6-5 to TRBJ1-3, with D perhaps TRBD1 (5 bases). CDR1 and CDR2 (germline): MNHEY, SVGAGI. V was trimmed by 7 bases and J by 3 bases, leaving 16 bases between them. This CDR3 spans 15 amino acids. The CDR3 region is CASIVTAEDGNTIYF. In DNA, the CDR3 is TGTGCCAGCATCGTGACAGCGGAGGATGGAAACACCATATATTTT.

Here the CDR3 reads CASSIRTSGTTDTQYF. For the CDR3, the DNA is TGTGCCAGCAGCATTCGGACTAGCGGAACCACAGATACGCAGTATTTT. V is TRBV7-3 and J is TRBJ2-3, with 10 bases lining up with TRBD2. Trimming removed 5 bases from V and 2 bases from J; junction bases left unmatched: 7. This CDR3 spans 16 amino acids. Germline CDR1 is SGHTA and CDR2 is FQGTGA.

This chain connects TRBV28 to TRBJ1-4; a weak D match, TRBD1 (5 bases). CDR1 and CDR2 (germline): MDHEN, SYDVKM. With 3 bases removed from V and 13 bases from J, the gap between germline ends came to 12 bases. The CDR3 loop spans 12 amino acids. The CDR3 sequence: CASSLGLGSLFF. The DNA of the CDR3 is TGTGCCAGCAGTTTGGGGCTGGGCTCACTGTTTTTT.

This clone was recorded a few times. The V and J genes are TRBV28 and TRBJ1-2; a possible D gene is TRBD1 (5 bases). V lost 1 base, J lost 3 bases, and 12 bases lay in between. The CDR3 consists of 15 residues. Per germline, CDR1 MDHEN and CDR2 SYDVKM. The CDR3 nucleotides read TGTGCCAGCAGTTTATACGAGGGGCTCTACTATGGCTACACCTTC. Amino acid sequence: CASSLYEGLYYGYTF.

The J gene is TRBJ1-3, the V gene TRBV9; a weak D match, TRBD1 (6 bases). The CDR3 contains 15 residues. The V gene's germline CDR1 is SGDLS and CDR2 YYNGEE. The germline V and J ends were trimmed by 3 bases and 4 bases, with 14 bases remaining between them. In DNA form, the CDR3 reads TGTGCCAGCAGCGGGGGGGCGGGCCCAGGAAACACCATATATTTT. Protein sequence: CASSGGAGPGNTIYF.

V and J are TRBV28 and TRBJ1-5, with D possibly being TRBD1 (5 bases). Trimming pared 6 bases from V and 4 bases from J, leaving 19 bases between. The CDR3 totals 16 residues. CDR1 and CDR2 from the germline V gene are MDHEN and SYDVKM. The CDR3 DNA follows: TGTGCCAGCAGCCCCGTGAGGGGCCAGCCTAATCAGCCCCAGCATTTT. Translating it yields CASSPVRGQPNQPQHF.

V is TRBV7-2 and J is TRBJ1-2; D is unclear. V lost 5 bases to trimming and J lost 3 bases, with 19 bases between them. CDR3 length: 16 residues. CDR1 and CDR2 from the germline V gene are SGHTA and FQGNSA. The CDR3 protein is CASSKSATRNYYGYTF. Written as DNA, the CDR3 is TGTGCCAGCAGCAAAAGCGCGACCAGGAACTACTATGGCTACACCTTC.

V is TRBV18 and J is TRBJ2-2; 11 bases are shared with TRBD2. CDR1 and CDR2 (germline): KGHSH, LQKENI. The CDR3 is 17 amino acids. Trimming removed 3 bases from V and 1 base from J; junction bases left unmatched: 4. The CDR3 loop reads CASSPPGLAVNTGELFF. CDR3 coding DNA: TGTGCCAGCTCACCCCCGGGACTAGCGGTGAACACCGGGGAGCTGTTTTTT.

The J gene is TRBJ2-2, the V gene TRBV3-1 (or the pseudogene TRBV3-2), with D unclear. This CDR3 is built from 14 residues. The germline V gene has CDR1 LGHDT and CDR2 YNNKEL (reference sequence). Trimming stripped 3 bases from V and 9 bases from J, with 14 bases between. The DNA for the CDR3 is TGTGCCAGCAGCCACCCCCCAAACTTTCGGGAGCTGTTTTTT. It is translated as CASSHPPNFRELFF.

The chain carries TRBV6-5 and TRBJ1-1; no clear D gene. CDR3 length equals 13 residues. CDR1 and CDR2 (germline): MNHEY, SVGAGI. V was pared by 6 bases and J by 4 bases, with 12 bases between. The CDR3 here is CASSLRRGTEAFF. CDR3 sequence (DNA): TGTGCCAGCAGCCTTCGACGCGGCACTGAAGCTTTCTTT.

The CDR3 DNA follows: TGTGCCAGCAGCTTAGCCGTCGGGACTAGCGGGAGGAGTGGGTACGAGCAGTACTTC. It specifies CASSLAVGTSGRSGYEQYF. The V call is TRBV7-8, the J call TRBJ2-7, with 15 bases identical to TRBD2. CDR3 length equals 19 residues. Germline values: CDR1 SGHVS, CDR2 FQNEAQ. V was pared by 0 bases and J by 4 bases, with 10 bases of the junction left unmatched.

The gene calls are TRBV24-1 and TRBJ1-2; TRBD1 agrees at 7 bases. V lost 1 base, J lost 8 bases, and 12 bases stayed unmatched. Germline loops: CDR1 KGHDR, CDR2 SFDVKD. The CDR3 covers 16 residues. The CDR3, as DNA: TGTGCCACCAGTGATTTAAAAACAGGGGATTTCTCGGGCTACACCTTC. It codes for CATSDLKTGDFSGYTF.

The chain has TRBV4-2 and TRBJ2-1; perhaps TRBD1 as D (5 bases). This CDR3 spans 13 amino acids. Trimming left V 5 bases short and J 3 bases short, with 8 bases between. From germline, CDR1 is LGHNA and CDR2 YNFKEQ. The CDR3 DNA follows: TGTGCCAGCAGCGGACAAATCTACAATGAGCAGTTCTTC. Its translation: CASSGQIYNEQFF.

The chain joins TRBV5-1 to TRBJ2-1; 9 nucleotides line up with TRBD2. V lost 4 bases and J lost 4; bases outside the gene matches: 6. Germline lookup yields CDR1 SGHRS and CDR2 YFSETQ. The CDR3 has 15 amino acids. CDR3: CASSPSGRTYNEQFF. In DNA form, the CDR3 reads TGCGCCAGCAGCCCCAGCGGGAGGACGTACAATGAGCAGTTCTTC.

This clone was observed a handful of times. V gene TRBV6-2 or TRBV6-3 combines with J gene TRBJ2-2, with 11 bases aligning to TRBD2. Losses at the gene ends were 3 bases for V and 2 bases for J; bases not matched to a gene: 5. The CDR3 totals 17 residues. Germline V CDR1 and CDR2: MNHEY, SVGEGT. For the CDR3, the DNA is TGTGCCAGCAGTTATCTAGCGGGGGGACCAAACACCGGGGAGCTGTTTTTT. Translation gives CASSYLAGGPNTGELFF.

V is TRBV7-9 and J is TRBJ1-6; no clear D gene. With 3 bases removed from V and 10 bases from J, the gap between germline ends came to 10 bases. The CDR3 consists of 13 residues. Germline loops: CDR1 SEHNR, CDR2 FQNEAQ (reference sequence). As DNA, the CDR3 is TGTGCCAGCAGCTTTGACCAAGGGTCACCCCTCCACTTT. It encodes CASSFDQGSPLHF.

This clone was observed a few times. The chain has TRBV25-1 and TRBJ2-5; 9 bases are shared with TRBD2. The V and J ends lost 6 bases and 7 bases, in that order; junction bases with no gene match: 3. Germline-derived CDR1 and CDR2 are MGHDK and SYGVNS. The CDR3 has 12 residues. In DNA form, the CDR3 reads TGTGCCAGCAGGCGAGCGGGAGGGACCCAGTACTTC. It codes for CASRRAGGTQYF.

In this sample, this clone turned up a few times. V and J are TRBV11-2 and TRBJ2-7; 9 bases are a match to TRBD2. CDR1 SGHAT and CDR2 FQNNGV come from the germline V gene. This CDR3 region has 16 residues. The V and J ends lost 0 bases and 4 bases, in that order; junction bases with no gene match: 7. DNA for the CDR3: TGTGCCAGCAGCTTAGATCGGGCTAGCGGGAAGTACGAGCAGTACTTC. Translated: CASSLDRASGKYEQYF.

The V call is TRBV5-6, the J call TRBJ2-7; D gene ambiguous. The CDR3 totals 15 residues. CDR1 SGHDT and CDR2 YYEEEE come from the germline V gene. The ends were cut back, 0 bases at V and 0 bases at J, with 10 bases in the middle. The CDR3 spells CASSLAAEISYEQYF. The DNA of the CDR3 is TGTGCCAGCAGCTTGGCGGCAGAGATCTCCTACGAGCAGTACTTC.

The table lists this clone with a count of one. The V call is TRBV7-9, the J call TRBJ2-2; the D gene is possibly TRBD1 (5 bases). The CDR3 runs 14 residues. Per germline, CDR1 SEHNR and CDR2 FQNEAQ (reference sequence). The ends were cut back, 1 base at V and 5 bases at J, with 8 bases in the middle. The CDR3 coding sequence is TGTGCCAGCAGCTTAGATTCAGGGACCGGGGAGCTGTTTTTT. Encoded protein: CASSLDSGTGELFF.

J is TRBJ2-3 and V is TRBV9, with TRBD1 matching 7 bases. Losses at the gene ends were 3 bases for V and 0 bases for J; bases not matched to a gene: 4. The CDR3 runs 15 residues. Germline V lookup: CDR1 SGDLS, CDR2 YYNGEE. CDR3 sequence reads: CASSDRQGSTDTQYF. For the CDR3, the DNA is TGTGCCAGCAGCGACCGACAGGGAAGCACAGATACGCAGTATTTT.

V gene TRBV9 combines with J gene TRBJ1-1; 7 bases line up with TRBD1. The CDR3 covers 17 residues. Germline CDR1 reads SGDLS; CDR2 reads YYNGEE. The V segment lost 6 bases and the J segment 1 base; nucleotides outside the gene matches: 15. The CDR3 nucleotides read TGTGCCAGCACCAATTTAAGACAGGGTGTTAGGAACACTGAAGCTTTCTTT. This encodes CASTNLRQGVRNTEAFF.

The J gene is TRBJ2-7, the V gene TRBV18, with TRBD1 matching 7 bases. CDR3 length: 13 amino acids. V dropped 6 bases and J dropped 0; count of bases not matched to a gene: 2. In germline, CDR1 is KGHSH, CDR2 LQKENI. The CDR3: CASSRQGSYEQYF. CDR3 DNA sequence: TGTGCCAGCTCTCGACAGGGCTCCTACGAGCAGTACTTC.

This clone was seen a single time. This chain uses TRBV30 with TRBJ2-7; 12 bases are shared with TRBD2. The V gene's germline CDR1 is GTSNPN and CDR2 SVGIG (reference sequence). CDR3 length: 15 residues. J gave up 3 bases and V 6 bases, and 9 bases lay outside the gene matches. The CDR3 loop reads CACQTSGSTLYEQYF. The CDR3 DNA reads as TGTGCCTGTCAGACTAGCGGGAGTACCCTCTACGAGCAGTACTTC.

This rearrangement joins TRBV24-1 to TRBJ1-2, with D possibly being TRBD1 (6 bases). V gave up 4 bases and J gave up 6 bases, with 14 bases separating them. Germline V lookup: CDR1 KGHDR, CDR2 SFDVKD. CDR3 length: 14 residues. Here the CDR3 DNA reads TGTGCCACCAGTGACCGGGGACAAAAGGATGGCTACACCTTC. Amino acid sequence: CATSDRGQKDGYTF.

The rearrangement uses TRBV27 and TRBJ2-1, with TRBD1 matching 7 bases. CDR3 length: 18 amino acids. Germline V gene data show CDR1 as MNHEY and CDR2 as SMNVEV (reference sequence). V lost 0 bases to trimming and J lost 9 bases; unmatched junction nucleotides: 17. DNA for the CDR3: TGTGCCAGCAGTTTATCAACTCCGACAGGGTGGGGGAATGCTGAGCAGTTCTTC. It yields the protein CASSLSTPTGWGNAEQFF.

The V gene is TRBV7-6, the J gene TRBJ1-1, with D perhaps matching TRBD1 (6 bases). There are 11 residues in the CDR3. Germline loops: CDR1 SGHVS, CDR2 FNYEAQ. V was trimmed by 5 bases and J by 7 bases, leaving 8 bases between them. CDR3 DNA sequence: TGTGCCAGCAGCCCGACAGGTGAAGCTTTCTTT. It codes for CASSPTGEAFF.

The chain employs TRBV5-4 and TRBJ1-6; maybe TRBD1 (5 bases). The CDR3 spans 17 residues. Trimming removed 0 bases from V and 0 bases from J, with 10 bases in between. The germline gives CDR1 SGHNT, CDR2 YYREEE (reference sequence). The CDR3 nucleotides read TGTGCCAGCAGCTTGGATTCAGGGTTCTCCTATAATTCACCCCTCCACTTT. Protein: CASSLDSGFSYNSPLHF.

V gene TRBV19 combines with J gene TRBJ2-7, with D possibly matching TRBD1 (6 bases). Germline V CDR1 and CDR2: LNHDA, SQIVND (reference sequence). V was trimmed by 4 bases and J by 0 bases, leaving 10 bases between them. This CDR3 has 14 residues. CDR3 sequence: CASSTQGNSYEQYF. The CDR3 DNA reads TGTGCCAGTAGTACACAGGGAAACTCCTACGAGCAGTACTTC.